These T cell receptor beta chains were read from a single sample in a study of CD8+ T cells in alopecia areata. Using immunoSEQ multiplex PCR, the repertoire was profiled, and TCRdb retains in-frame clones only, with some absent. The table records around 300,000 clones, about 62% of them present only once. The sequenced sample was CD4+ T cells sorted from blood, obtained around week 52, from a patient treated with tofacitinib. The source is a human donor with alopecia areata. The CDR3 runs from the conserved cysteine through the conserved F or W. D genes are given only for firm matches. Clone size is given for some rows only: seen once, a few or many times, or a class if the clone is expanded.

v_gene	d_gene	abundance	j_gene	CDR3aa	CDR3nt
TRBV19	.	few	TRBJ1-6	CASSPQGVYSPLHF	TGTGCCAGTAGCCCACAGGGCGTATATTCACCCCTCCACTTT
TRBV10-3	.	few	TRBJ1-1	CAISESEGPGGKTEAFF	TGTGCCATCAGTGAGTCGGAGGGACCAGGCGGCAAGACTGAAGCTTTCTTT
TRBV27	.	.	TRBJ2-2	CASSLKNSARGELFF	TGTGCCAGCAGTTTAAAAAATTCGGCGCGCGGGGAGCTGTTTTTT
TRBV5-1	.	.	TRBJ2-7	CASSYDGGIVYEQYF	TGCGCCAGCAGCTACGATGGGGGTATAGTTTACGAGCAGTACTTC
TRBV30	TRBD2	.	TRBJ2-1	CAWGLAGGRFF	TGTGCCTGGGGCCTAGCGGGGGGGCGGTTCTTC
TRBV30	TRBD1	.	TRBJ2-1	CAWSLTGTANNEQFF	TGTGCCTGGAGCCTTACCGGGACAGCTAACAATGAGCAGTTCTTC
TRBV20-1	.	few	TRBJ1-4	CSGLENEKLFF	TGCAGTGGTTTAGAAAATGAAAAACTGTTTTTT
TRBV2	.	.	TRBJ1-2	CASSFTDRPNYGYTF	TGTGCCAGCAGTTTCACGGACAGACCTAACTATGGCTACACCTTC
TRBV7-2	.	.	TRBJ1-2	CASSRRVDYGYTF	TGTGCCAGCAGTCGCAGGGTTGACTATGGCTACACCTTC
TRBV6-5	.	.	TRBJ1-2	CASRPRVAGYTF	TGTGCCAGCAGACCCCGGGTTGCTGGCTACACCTTC
TRBV7-8	.	.	TRBJ2-5	CASSLVAGRLYF	TGTGCCAGCAGCTTAGTTGCGGGGCGTCTGTACTTC
TRBV6-5	TRBD1	.	TRBJ1-6	CASSYSPQGASSPLHF	TGTGCCAGCAGTTACTCTCCTCAGGGGGCCTCTTCACCCCTCCACTTT
TRBV20-1	.	.	TRBJ1-1	CSARVLGEAFF	TGCAGTGCTAGAGTTCTCGGGGAAGCTTTCTTT
TRBV7-6	.	.	TRBJ2-5	CASSARQETQYF	TGTGCCAGCAGCGCCCGCCAAGAGACCCAGTACTTC
TRBV18	.	few	TRBJ1-2	CASSPPEVIYGYTF	TGTGCCAGCTCACCACCAGAGGTGATCTATGGCTACACCTTC
TRBV29-1	.	.	TRBJ2-6	CSVEAGPGANVLTF	TGCAGCGTTGAAGCAGGGCCCGGGGCCAACGTCCTGACTTTC
TRBV15	.	once	TRBJ1-5	CATSRDPIEPQHF	TGTGCCACCAGCAGAGATCCGATCGAGCCCCAGCATTTT
TRBV27	.	.	TRBJ1-1	CASSFGVWGNTEAFF	TGTGCCAGCAGTTTTGGGGTATGGGGGAACACTGAAGCTTTCTTT
TRBV6-5	TRBD1	.	TRBJ1-2	CASSRHEGQGYGYTF	TGTGCCAGCAGCCGACACGAGGGACAGGGCTATGGCTACACCTTC
TRBV9	TRBD1	.	TRBJ1-2	CASSAPSTGAPDYGYTF	TGTGCCAGCAGCGCCCCATCAACAGGGGCGCCTGACTATGGCTACACCTTC
TRBV6-5	TRBD2	.	TRBJ2-5	CASRQLAGETQYF	TGTGCCAGCAGGCAACTAGCGGGGGAGACCCAGTACTTC
TRBV29-1	TRBD2	.	TRBJ2-1	CSVDETSGGAYNEQFF	TGCAGCGTTGATGAGACTAGCGGGGGGGCCTACAATGAGCAGTTCTTC
TRBV9	TRBD1	.	TRBJ1-1	CASSVSGTAMNTEAFF	TGTGCCAGCAGCGTTTCCGGGACAGCCATGAACACTGAAGCTTTCTTT
TRBV4-1	.	few	TRBJ1-5	CASSQIQGSRGTRHF	TGCGCCAGCAGCCAAATCCAAGGCTCCCGGGGGACACGGCATTTT
TRBV6-1	.	few	TRBJ2-7	CASSEGGAGYEQYF	TGTGCCAGCAGTGAAGGGGGGGCCGGCTACGAGCAGTACTTC
TRBV20-1	.	.	TRBJ1-6	CSARDPPTLHF	TGCAGTGCTAGAGACCCACCCACCCTCCACTTT
TRBV5-1	TRBD2	few	TRBJ2-2	CASSLDGGGTRTGELFF	TGCGCCAGCAGCTTGGATGGCGGGGGGACGAGGACCGGGGAGCTGTTTTTT
TRBV18	TRBD1	.	TRBJ2-2	CASRSPGQRDTGELFF	TGTGCCAGCCGTTCTCCGGGACAGAGAGACACCGGGGAGCTGTTTTTT
TRBV2	TRBD1	.	TRBJ1-2	CASRTGDRNTF	TGTGCCAGCAGGACAGGGGATAGGAACACCTTC
TRBV5-1	TRBD2	.	TRBJ2-5	CASSLVAGGTYQETQYF	TGCGCCAGCAGCTTGGTGGCGGGGGGAACATACCAAGAGACCCAGTACTTC
TRBV4-1	TRBD2	.	TRBJ2-3	CASSQDGSGGQSTDTQYF	TGCGCCAGCAGCCAAGACGGTAGCGGGGGGCAGAGTACAGATACGCAGTATTTT
TRBV29-1	TRBD1	few	TRBJ2-1	CSVRGTGDDLQFF	TGCAGCGTTCGAGGGACAGGGGATGACCTGCAGTTCTTC
TRBV11-2	TRBD2	few	TRBJ2-7	CASSPVTSGLEQYF	TGTGCCAGCAGCCCGGTTACTAGCGGGCTCGAGCAGTACTTC
TRBV18	.	few	TRBJ2-2	CASSGQGSTGELFF	TGTGCCAGCTCGGGCCAGGGAAGCACCGGGGAGCTGTTTTTT
TRBV6-6	.	.	TRBJ2-5	CASSYGTETQYF	TGTGCCAGCAGTTACGGTACAGAGACCCAGTACTTC
TRBV30	.	.	TRBJ2-7	CAWGPNYEQYF	TGTGCCTGGGGCCCAAACTACGAGCAGTACTTC
TRBV5-1	.	.	TRBJ2-7	CASRGPYEQYF	TGCGCCAGCCGCGGGCCCTACGAGCAGTACTTC
TRBV29-1	TRBD2	few	TRBJ2-7	CSVTPGGGGEQYF	TGCAGCGTGACCCCGGGGGGGGGAGGCGAGCAGTACTTC
TRBV7-7	.	.	TRBJ2-1	CASSLGPYNEQFF	TGTGCTAGCAGCTTAGGCCCCTACAATGAGCAGTTCTTC
TRBV29-1	.	.	TRBJ2-3	CSVRDLWRDTQYF	TGCAGCGTTAGGGACTTGTGGAGAGATACGCAGTATTTT
TRBV7-9	.	few	TRBJ1-1	CAHGGDEAFF	TGTGCTCATGGAGGGGATGAAGCTTTCTTT
TRBV7-8	.	few	TRBJ2-6	CASSPGWGSSGANVLTF	TGTGCCAGCAGCCCCGGTTGGGGAAGCTCTGGGGCCAACGTCCTGACTTTC
TRBV4-2	TRBD1	few	TRBJ2-2	CASSHGGTVNTGELFF	TGTGCCAGCAGCCATGGTGGGACAGTTAACACCGGGGAGCTGTTTTTT
TRBV19	TRBD2	few	TRBJ2-1	CASSPGRGEQQFF	TGTGCCAGTAGCCCGGGCCGGGGGGAGCAGCAGTTCTTC
TRBV14	TRBD1	few	TRBJ1-2	CASSQGTGYYGYTF	TGTGCCAGCAGCCAGGGGACAGGGTACTATGGCTACACCTTC
TRBV19	.	.	TRBJ2-4	CASSIGLARNIQYF	TGTGCCAGTAGTATAGGTCTTGCGAGAAACATTCAGTACTTC
TRBV29-1	.	.	TRBJ2-1	CSVEPGAGNEQFF	TGCAGCGTTGAACCGGGGGCGGGAAATGAGCAGTTCTTC
TRBV9	.	.	TRBJ2-1	CASSVGGINNEQFF	TGTGCCAGCAGCGTAGGGGGGATTAACAATGAGCAGTTCTTC
TRBV2	.	.	TRBJ1-1	CASRKGVNTEAFF	TGTGCCAGCCGGAAGGGGGTGAACACTGAAGCTTTCTTT
TRBV4-3	.	few	TRBJ1-4	CASSQPFGGSGQRGNEKLFF	TGCGCCAGCAGCCAACCTTTTGGGGGGTCCGGACAGCGAGGGAATGAAAAACTGTTTTTT
TRBV5-1	.	.	TRBJ1-1	CASSQDSMNTEAFF	TGCGCCAGCAGTCAAGACAGTATGAACACTGAAGCTTTCTTT
TRBV30	.	few	TRBJ1-6	CAWCRPYNSPLHF	TGTGCCTGGTGTAGGCCGTATAATTCACCCCTCCACTTT
TRBV9	TRBD2	.	TRBJ2-5	CASSGTLAGSHGGETQYF	TGTGCCAGCAGCGGAACGCTAGCGGGGTCCCATGGGGGAGAGACCCAGTACTTC